Each of the 16 T cell receptor beta chains below was sequenced from the same sample in a study of T cells in Graves' hyperthyroidism and ophthalmopathy. The TCR beta CDR3 regions underwent amplification using RNA transcripts as the source. An initial round of RT-PCR targeting the TCR CDR3 relied on the HTBI primer set. In TCRdb, the multiplex PCR reads were re-called with MiXCR into one record per CDR3 protein. The table has roughly 250,000 distinct CDR3 sequences, about 14% seen once; the top ten hold about an eighth. Input material: blood. These receptors came from a woman in her thirties or forties with Graves' hyperthyroidism that later progressed to Graves' ophthalmopathy.

This clonotype was seen repeatedly, ten times or more. The V call is TRBV14, the J call TRBJ1-1; possibly TRBD1 for D (5 bases). The length of the CDR3 is 12 residues. CDR1 is SGHDN, CDR2 FVKESK, per germline. The V end lost 3 bases, the J end lost 7 bases, and 9 bases lay between the germline ends. Here the CDR3 DNA reads TGTGCCAGCAGCCAGGGGGGGTTTGAAGCTTTCTTT. Residues: CASSQGGFEAFF. The full variable domain, in which reference TRBV14 and TRBJ1-1 provide the parts outside the CDR3, is EAGVTQFPSHSVIEKGQTVTLRCDPISGHDNLYWYRRVMGKEIKFLLHFVKESKQDESGMPNNRFLAERTGGTYSTLKVQPAELEDSGVYFCASSQGGFEAFFGQGTRLTVV.

This clonotype was seen more than once but under ten times. The chain uses TRBV20-1 and TRBJ2-1, with D uncertain. Germline loops: CDR1 DFQATT, CDR2 SNEGSKA (reference sequence). CDR3 length: 12 residues. Trimming removed 0 bases at V and 13 bases at J, with 13 bases between. Written as DNA, the CDR3 is TGCAGTGCTAGAGATTGGTCATCCCTTCAGTTCTTC. Amino acid sequence: CSARDWSSLQFF.

J is TRBJ2-4 and V is TRBV20-1; D is ambiguous. The CDR3 spans 13 residues. V lost 3 bases and J lost 8, with 14 bases in between. Germline V CDR1 and CDR2: DFQATT, SNEGSKA (reference sequence). The DNA of the CDR3 is TGCAGTGCTAGGGGCCAGAATGAGGACATTCAGTACTTC. Translation gives CSARGQNEDIQYF.

Ten or more counts support this clonotype. Written as DNA, the CDR3 is TGTGCCAGCAGCCGGGGACAGGGAAAGAACACCGGGGAGCTGTTTTTT. It translates to CASSRGQGKNTGELFF. This chain uses TRBV11-2 with TRBJ2-2, with TRBD1 identical over 9 bases. CDR3 length: 16 residues. Germline V lookup: CDR1 SGHAT, CDR2 FQNNGV. V was clipped by 5 bases and J by 1 base; unmatched bases: 5.

This clonotype has at least ten counts. This sequence joins TRBV28 and TRBJ2-7, with D perhaps matching TRBD1 or TRBD2 (5 bases each). The CDR3 loop spans 13 amino acids. In germline, CDR1 is MDHEN, CDR2 SYDVKM. V was pared by 6 bases and J by 2 bases, with 11 bases between. This CDR3 reads CASRGRGPYEQYF. CDR3 coding DNA: TGTGCCAGCAGGGGACGGGGCCCCTACGAGCAGTACTTC.

V and J are TRBV5-4 and TRBJ2-7; D may match TRBD1 or TRBD2 (6 bases each). The CDR3 has 15 residues. Trimming shortened V by 4 bases and J by 5 bases, and 19 bases separated the two germline ends. Germline V gene sequence: CDR1 SGHNT, CDR2 YYREEE (reference sequence). In DNA, the CDR3 is TGTGCCAGCAGCCCTGGGACTGTCAGGGGCCACGAGCAGTACTTC. Its protein is CASSPGTVRGHEQYF.

This clonotype has a count of ten or more. This chain uses TRBV20-1 with TRBJ1-5, with 11 bases matching TRBD1. The V gene's germline CDR1 is DFQATT and CDR2 SNEGSKA (reference sequence). The CDR3 runs 16 residues. With V trimmed by 4 bases and J by 1 base, 6 bases remained unmatched. DNA for the CDR3: TGCAGTGCTACTGGACAGGGGGCAGTAAGCAATCAGCCCCAGCATTTT. As protein: CSATGQGAVSNQPQHF.

This clonotype showed up many times. V usage is TRBV9 and J usage is TRBJ1-6; unclear D gene. Germline CDR1 reads SGDLS; CDR2 reads YYNGEE. The ends were cut back, 0 bases at V and 10 bases at J, with 14 bases in the middle. The CDR3 runs 15 residues. As DNA, the CDR3 is TGTGCCAGCAGCGTAGGTCCAAGGTTAGACTCACCCCTCCACTTT. It yields the protein CASSVGPRLDSPLHF.

This clonotype was picked up many times. The chain uses TRBV5-1 and TRBJ1-1, with D unresolved. V lost 6 bases and J lost 4, with 13 bases in between. This CDR3 has 13 residues. Germline V gene sequence: CDR1 SGHRS, CDR2 YFSETQ. CDR3 amino acids: CASTQGAGTEAFF. The CDR3 nucleotides are TGCGCCAGCACTCAAGGAGCCGGCACTGAAGCTTTCTTT.

J is TRBJ1-1 and V is TRBV5-5; TRBD1 aligns across 10 bases. CDR3 length: 17 amino acids. Unmatched junction bases numbered 13, after V lost 2 bases and J lost 6 bases. Germline CDR1 reads SGHKS; CDR2 reads YYEKEE (reference sequence). CDR3 region: CASSFRGQGMGYAEAFF. CDR3 bases: TGTGCCAGCAGCTTCCGGGGACAGGGGATGGGATATGCTGAAGCTTTCTTT.

V usage is TRBV18 and J usage is TRBJ2-7; D unresolved. This CDR3 spans 12 amino acids. V was shortened by 0 bases and J by 6 bases, with 6 bases between the two germline ends. Germline values: CDR1 KGHSH, CDR2 LQKENI. The CDR3 is CASSPPLSEQYF. As DNA, the CDR3 is TGTGCCAGCTCACCACCGTTAAGCGAGCAGTACTTC.

Ten or more counts support this clonotype. The chain combines TRBV5-1 with TRBJ2-7; D unresolved. This CDR3 spans 14 amino acids. CDR1 is SGHRS and CDR2 is YFSETQ in the germline V gene. V was pared by 0 bases and J by 5 bases, with 12 bases between. This CDR3 is CASSLAADYDEQYF. The CDR3 DNA follows: TGCGCCAGCAGCTTGGCGGCAGATTACGACGAGCAGTACTTC.

This clonotype has at least ten counts. The CDR3 DNA is TGTGCCAGCATCCGCGGGAACTCCTACAATGAGCAGTTCTTC. Amino acids: CASIRGNSYNEQFF. The V and J genes are TRBV2 and TRBJ2-1; possible D gene TRBD2, 6 bases. Germline loops: CDR1 SNHLY, CDR2 FYNNEI. V lost 7 bases, J lost 0 bases, and 10 bases lay in between. The CDR3 totals 14 residues.

This clonotype was observed a handful of times. In nucleotides, the CDR3 is TGTGCCAGCAGCCAAGATAGGGAGGAAAGGCCCCAGCATTTT. This sequence encodes CASSQDREERPQHF. The chain is built from TRBV4-2 and TRBJ1-5; no firm D call. The germline V and J ends were trimmed by 0 bases and 9 bases, with 12 bases remaining between them. The germline CDR1 and CDR2 sequences are LGHNA and YNFKEQ. The CDR3 is 14 amino acids.

This clonotype was observed many times. The V and J genes are TRBV20-1 and TRBJ2-7; TRBD2 matches 7 bases. From germline, CDR1 is DFQATT and CDR2 SNEGSKA (reference sequence). The ends lost 5 bases at V and 3 bases at J; junction bases unmatched: 10. The length of the CDR3 is 14 residues. CDR3 DNA: TGCAGTGCTGGTACGACTAGCACACTCTACGAGCAGTACTTC. Translating gives CSAGTTSTLYEQYF.

This clonotype was seen many times. The chain joins TRBV4-1 to TRBJ2-2, with a tentative D call TRBD1 (5 bases). The V end was cut by 4 bases, the J end by 3 bases, with 12 bases between. In germline, CDR1 is MGHRA, CDR2 YSYEKL. There are 15 residues in the CDR3. The CDR3 is CASSRAATDTGELFF. As DNA, the CDR3 is TGCGCCAGCAGCCGAGCCGCGACAGACACCGGGGAGCTGTTTTTT.